The next 10 T cell receptor beta chains were all read from a single sample in a study of blood T cells in healthy people across ages (dated by TCRdb to 2013 to 2016). Libraries were constructed by 5' RACE. Sequencing relied on an Illumina HiSeq 2500. A second PCR of about 6 to 12 cycles was run with a J-beta primer mix and a sample-barcoded 5' primer. TCRdb took the public reads, trimmed them with fastp at Q25, ran MiXCR for clone calling and kept in-frame beta chains. Entries that share a CDR3 protein sequence are merged under the most common genes and DNA. This sample gives about 1.4 million distinct CDR3 sequences in total; 45% to 70% of them show up just once. The ten largest make up 6.5% to 8.5% of the sample. Sequenced: blood. The origin of the receptors is a man between 18 and 35 years old in good health.

This rearrangement joins TRBV5-1 to TRBJ2-7; perhaps TRBD2 as D (5 bases). The ends were cut back, 2 bases at V and 5 bases at J, with 17 bases in the middle. CDR1 and CDR2 (germline): SGHRS, YFSETQ. The CDR3 loop spans 15 amino acids. The DNA for the CDR3 is TGCGCCAGCAGCTTTAAGCGGAAGTCTGTCCACGAGCAGTACTTC. It translates to CASSFKRKSVHEQYF.

In this sample, this clonotype turned up a few times. The CDR3: CAIKGELSGNTIYF. In nucleotides, the CDR3 is TGTGCCATCAAAGGCGAACTCTCTGGAAACACCATATATTTT. This chain uses TRBV10-3 with TRBJ1-3; D not certain. Germline loops: CDR1 ENHRY, CDR2 SYGVKD. V was cut by 7 bases and J by 0 bases, with 10 bases left in between. The CDR3 contains 14 residues.

The chain recombines TRBV28 with TRBJ1-4; TRBD1 might be the D (6 bases). There are 18 residues in the CDR3. The germline CDR1 and CDR2 sequences are MDHEN and SYDVKM. Trimming took off 5 bases at V and 0 bases at J, with 19 bases between the two ends. CDR3 coding DNA: TGTGCCAGCAGTCTCCCGACAGGCTCCCCGTCAACTAATGAAAAACTGTTTTTT. Protein sequence: CASSLPTGSPSTNEKLFF.

Points on this clonotype: A much more abundant neighbour one base away suggests this may be a read error. The rearrangement links TRBV4-1 to TRBJ2-7; weak D call: TRBD1 (5 bases). The CDR3 runs to 15 residues. The germline V gene has CDR1 MGHRA and CDR2 YSYEKL. The V and J ends lost 0 bases and 5 bases respectively, with 14 bases between them. CDR3 coding DNA: TGCGCCAGCAGCCAAGACTCAGGGCCTGGGAACGAGCAGTACTTC. Translated, it gives CASSQDSGPGNEQYF.

The V call is TRBV10-3, the J call TRBJ2-1; D unresolved. The germline V gene has CDR1 ENHRY and CDR2 SYGVKD. This CDR3 region has 17 residues. Trimming removed 3 bases from V and 0 bases from J, with 15 bases in between. In DNA, the CDR3 is TGTGCCATCAGTGATCTCGACCAAGTGAGCTCCTACAATGAGCAGTTCTTC. This sequence encodes CAISDLDQVSSYNEQFF.

This chain uses TRBV4-1 with TRBJ1-5; the match to TRBD1 covers 7 bases. This CDR3 contains 15 residues. After removal of 1 base from V and 6 bases from J, the junction contained 6 bases not matched to a gene. The V gene's germline CDR1 is MGHRA and CDR2 YSYEKL. Written as DNA, the CDR3 is TGCGCCAGCAGCCAAGGACAGGGTTCGGTTCAGCCCCAGCATTTT. Residues: CASSQGQGSVQPQHF.

The sample holds one count of this clonotype. This chain links TRBV6-2 or TRBV6-3 with TRBJ1-2, with TRBD1 identical over 10 bases. V lost 4 bases, J lost 7 bases, and 6 bases stayed unmatched. This CDR3 contains 14 residues. CDR1 and CDR2 (germline): MNHEY, SVGEGT. The CDR3 loop reads CASSSGQGLGGYTF. CDR3 DNA sequence: TGTGCCAGCAGTTCGGGACAGGGGCTCGGTGGCTACACCTTC.

This clonotype was seen more than once but under ten times. The chain links TRBV27 to TRBJ2-1; 10 nucleotides align to TRBD2. Unmatched junction bases numbered 11, after V lost 3 bases and J lost 12 bases. Germline V lookup: CDR1 MNHEY, CDR2 SMNVEV (reference sequence). The CDR3 consists of 15 residues. CDR3 sequence: CASSLGPSGGAGQFF. CDR3 DNA: TGTGCCAGCAGTTTGGGGCCTAGCGGGGGAGCTGGGCAGTTCTTC.

The rearrangement links TRBV6-2 or TRBV6-3 to TRBJ1-5; 11 positions agree with TRBD1. V shed 10 bases, J shed 2 bases, and the junction held 10 bases outside the gene matches. Germline values: CDR1 MNHEY, CDR2 SVGEGT. This CDR3 has 16 residues. The CDR3 nucleotides read TGTGCCACCGGGACAGGGGGAGTTGGGGGCAATCAGCCCCAGCATTTT. As protein: CATGTGGVGGNQPQHF.

The rearrangement joins TRBV6-1 to TRBJ2-7; no clear D gene. The CDR3 contains 14 residues. V gave up 5 bases and J gave up 1 base, with 12 bases separating them. CDR1 is MNHNS, CDR2 SASEGT, per germline. This CDR3 reads CASSSEIVSYEQYF. The CDR3 nucleotides are TGTGCCAGCAGTTCCGAGATCGTTTCCTACGAGCAGTACTTC.